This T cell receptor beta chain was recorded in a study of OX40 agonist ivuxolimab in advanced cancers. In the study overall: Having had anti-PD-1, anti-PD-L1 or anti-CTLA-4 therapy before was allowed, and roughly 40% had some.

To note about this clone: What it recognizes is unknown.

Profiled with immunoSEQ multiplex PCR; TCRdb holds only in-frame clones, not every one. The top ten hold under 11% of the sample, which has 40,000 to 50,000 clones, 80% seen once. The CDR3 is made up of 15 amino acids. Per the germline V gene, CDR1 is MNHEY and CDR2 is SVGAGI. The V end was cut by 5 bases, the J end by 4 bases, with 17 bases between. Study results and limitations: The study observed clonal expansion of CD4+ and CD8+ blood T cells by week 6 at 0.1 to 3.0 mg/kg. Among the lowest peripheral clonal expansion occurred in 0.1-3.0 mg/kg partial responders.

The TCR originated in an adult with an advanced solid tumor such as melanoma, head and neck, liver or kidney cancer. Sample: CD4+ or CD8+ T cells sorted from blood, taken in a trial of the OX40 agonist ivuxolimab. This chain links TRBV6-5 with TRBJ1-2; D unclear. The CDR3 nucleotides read TGTGCCAGCAGTCCGCCCGACCTGGGCCTCTATGGCTACACCTTC. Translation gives CASSPPDLGLYGYTF.